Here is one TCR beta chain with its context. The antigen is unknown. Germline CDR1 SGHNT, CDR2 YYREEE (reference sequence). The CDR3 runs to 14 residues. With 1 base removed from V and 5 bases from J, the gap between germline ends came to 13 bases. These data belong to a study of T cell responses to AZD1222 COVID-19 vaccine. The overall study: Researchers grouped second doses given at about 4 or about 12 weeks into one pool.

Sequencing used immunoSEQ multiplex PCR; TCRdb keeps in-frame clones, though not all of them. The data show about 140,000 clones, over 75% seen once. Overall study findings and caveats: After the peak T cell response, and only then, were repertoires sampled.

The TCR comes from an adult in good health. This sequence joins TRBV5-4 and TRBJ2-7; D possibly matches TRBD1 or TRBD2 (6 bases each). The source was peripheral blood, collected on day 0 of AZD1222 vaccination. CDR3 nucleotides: TGTGCCAGCAGCTTGATCCAGGGGAGGAACGAGCAGTACTTC. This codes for CASSLIQGRNEQYF.